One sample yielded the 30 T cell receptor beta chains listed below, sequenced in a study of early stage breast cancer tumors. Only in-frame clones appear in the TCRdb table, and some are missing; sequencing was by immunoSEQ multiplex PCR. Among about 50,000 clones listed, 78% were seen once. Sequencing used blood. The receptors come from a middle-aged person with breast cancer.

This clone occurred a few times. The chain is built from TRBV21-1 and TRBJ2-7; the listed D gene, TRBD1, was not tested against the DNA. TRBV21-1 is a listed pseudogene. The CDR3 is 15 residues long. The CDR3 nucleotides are TGTGCCAGCAGTGAAACCGGGACAGGCCCCTACGAGCAGTACTTC. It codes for CASSETGTGPYEQYF.

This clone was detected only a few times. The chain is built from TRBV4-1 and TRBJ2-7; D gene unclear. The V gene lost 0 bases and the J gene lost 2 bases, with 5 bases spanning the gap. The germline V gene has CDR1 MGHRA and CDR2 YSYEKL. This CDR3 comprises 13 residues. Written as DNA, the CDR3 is TGCGCCAGCAGCCAAGACGGACCCTACGAGCAGTACTTC. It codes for CASSQDGPYEQYF.

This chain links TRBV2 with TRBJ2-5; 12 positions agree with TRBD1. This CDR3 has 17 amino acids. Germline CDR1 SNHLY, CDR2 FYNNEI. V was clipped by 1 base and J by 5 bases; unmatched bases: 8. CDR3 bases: TGTGCCAGCAGTGAAGGTCCGGGACAGGGGGCGTGGGAGACCCAGTACTTC. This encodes CASSEGPGQGAWETQYF.

The CDR3 bases are TGTGCCAGCAGTGAGGGGACTCTCACAGATACGCAGTATTTT. Its translation is CASSEGTLTDTQYF. The J gene is TRBJ2-3, the V gene TRBV6-5; a possible D gene is TRBD2 (6 bases). Germline V gives CDR1 MNHEY, CDR2 SVGAGI. V was trimmed by 5 bases and J by 2 bases, leaving 11 bases between them. The CDR3 totals 14 residues.

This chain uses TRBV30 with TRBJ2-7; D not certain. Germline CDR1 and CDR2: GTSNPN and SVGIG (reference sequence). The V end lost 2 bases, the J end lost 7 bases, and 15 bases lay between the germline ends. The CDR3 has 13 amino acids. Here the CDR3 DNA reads TGTGCCTGGAGTTTGCTTGAGGCAGATGAGCAGTACTTC. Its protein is CAWSLLEADEQYF.

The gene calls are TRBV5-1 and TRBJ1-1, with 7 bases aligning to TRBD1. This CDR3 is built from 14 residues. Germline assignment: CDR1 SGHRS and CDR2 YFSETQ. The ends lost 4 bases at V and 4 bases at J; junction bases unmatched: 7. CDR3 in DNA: TGCGCCAGCAGCAACGGGGCAGGGGGCACTGAAGCTTTCTTT. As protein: CASSNGAGGTEAFF.

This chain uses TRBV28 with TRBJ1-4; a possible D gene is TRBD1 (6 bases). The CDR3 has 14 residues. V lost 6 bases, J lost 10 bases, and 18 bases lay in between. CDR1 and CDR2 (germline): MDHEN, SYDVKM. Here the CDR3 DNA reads TGTGCCAGCAGCCTGGGGGGGCAGGGGTCAAAACTGTTTTTT. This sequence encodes CASSLGGQGSKLFF. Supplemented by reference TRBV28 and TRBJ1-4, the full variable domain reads DVKVTQSSRYLVKRTGEKVFLECVQDMDHENMFWYRQDPGLGLRLIYFSYDVKMKEKGDIPEGYSVSREKKERFSLILESASTNQTSMYLCASSLGGQGSKLFFGSGTQLSVL.

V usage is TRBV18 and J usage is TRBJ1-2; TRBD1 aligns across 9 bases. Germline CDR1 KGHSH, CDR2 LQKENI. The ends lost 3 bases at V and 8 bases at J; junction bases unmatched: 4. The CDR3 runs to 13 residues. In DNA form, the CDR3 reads TGTGCCAGCTCACCGGACAGGGGCGAGGGCTACACCTTC. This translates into CASSPDRGEGYTF.

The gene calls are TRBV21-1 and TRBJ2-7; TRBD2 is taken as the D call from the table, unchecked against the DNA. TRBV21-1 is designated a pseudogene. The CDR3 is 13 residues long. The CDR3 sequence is CASSPTGSYEQYF. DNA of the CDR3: TGTGCCAGCAGCCCGACGGGCTCCTACGAGCAGTACTTC.

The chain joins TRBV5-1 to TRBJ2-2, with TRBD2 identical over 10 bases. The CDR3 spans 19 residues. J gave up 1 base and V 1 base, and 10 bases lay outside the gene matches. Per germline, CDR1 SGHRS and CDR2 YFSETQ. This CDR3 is CASSLWGGSGRWNTGELFF. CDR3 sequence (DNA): TGCGCCAGCAGCTTGTGGGGGGGTAGCGGGAGGTGGAACACCGGGGAGCTGTTTTTT.

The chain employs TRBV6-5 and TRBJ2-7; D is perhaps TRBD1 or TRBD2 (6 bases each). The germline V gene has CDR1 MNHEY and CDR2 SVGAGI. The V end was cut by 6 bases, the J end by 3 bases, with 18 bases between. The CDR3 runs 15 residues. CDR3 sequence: CASSLFQGRIYEQYF. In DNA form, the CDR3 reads TGTGCCAGCAGCCTATTTCAGGGGAGGATCTACGAGCAGTACTTC.

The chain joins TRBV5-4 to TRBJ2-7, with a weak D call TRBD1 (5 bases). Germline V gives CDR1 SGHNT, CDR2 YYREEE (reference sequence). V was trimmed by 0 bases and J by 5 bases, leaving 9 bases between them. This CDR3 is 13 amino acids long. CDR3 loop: CASSLVGAHEQYF. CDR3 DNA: TGTGCCAGCAGCTTGGTTGGGGCCCACGAGCAGTACTTC.

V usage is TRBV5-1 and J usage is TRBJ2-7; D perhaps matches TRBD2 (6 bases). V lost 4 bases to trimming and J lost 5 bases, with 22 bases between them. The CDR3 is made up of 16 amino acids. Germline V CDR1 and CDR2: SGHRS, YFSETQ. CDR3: CASSTGDLAGSDEQYF. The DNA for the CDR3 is TGCGCCAGCAGCACGGGGGACCTTGCAGGGTCTGACGAGCAGTACTTC.

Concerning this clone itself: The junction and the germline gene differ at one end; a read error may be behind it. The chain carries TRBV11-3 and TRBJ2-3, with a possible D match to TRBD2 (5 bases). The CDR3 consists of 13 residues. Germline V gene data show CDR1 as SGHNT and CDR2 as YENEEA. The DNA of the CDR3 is TGTGCCAGCAGCTTAGAGAGTCGGGATACGGAGTATTTT. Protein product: CASSLESRDTEYF.

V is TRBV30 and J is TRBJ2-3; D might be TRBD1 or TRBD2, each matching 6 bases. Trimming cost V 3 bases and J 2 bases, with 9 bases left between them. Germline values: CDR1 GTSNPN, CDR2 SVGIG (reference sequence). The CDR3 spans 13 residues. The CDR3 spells CAWSRGLTDTQYF. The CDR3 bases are TGTGCCTGGAGCAGGGGACTCACAGATACGCAGTATTTT.

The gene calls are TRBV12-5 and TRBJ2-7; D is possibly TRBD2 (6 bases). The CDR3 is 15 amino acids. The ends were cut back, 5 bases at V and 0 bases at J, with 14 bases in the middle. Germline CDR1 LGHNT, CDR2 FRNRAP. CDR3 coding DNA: TGTGCTAGTGGTCGGGGACTCCCTCTCTCCTACGAGCAGTACTTC. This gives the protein CASGRGLPLSYEQYF.

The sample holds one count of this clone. The CDR3 spells CASSLTSGRAYEQYF. CDR3 nucleotide sequence: TGTGCCAGCAGTTTGACTAGCGGGAGGGCCTACGAGCAGTACTTC. The genes are TRBV6-5 and TRBJ2-7; 14 bases map to TRBD2. Germline lookup yields CDR1 MNHEY and CDR2 SVGAGI. Unmatched junction bases numbered 1, after V lost 4 bases and J lost 2 bases. CDR3 length equals 15 residues.

The CDR3 spells CASSEARAIGNTIYF. The DNA of the CDR3 is TGTGCCAGCAGTGAAGCGCGGGCGATTGGAAACACCATATATTTT. The chain joins TRBV2 to TRBJ1-3; no clear D gene. V shed 0 bases and J shed 3 bases, with 9 bases lying between them. The CDR3 is 15 amino acids. In germline, CDR1 is SNHLY, CDR2 FYNNEI.

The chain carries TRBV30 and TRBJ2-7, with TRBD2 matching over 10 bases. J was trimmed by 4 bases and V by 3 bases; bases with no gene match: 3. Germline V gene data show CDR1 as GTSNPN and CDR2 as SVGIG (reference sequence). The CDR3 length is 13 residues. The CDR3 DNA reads TGTGCCTGGAGCGTGACTAGCGGGTACGAGCAGTACTTC. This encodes CAWSVTSGYEQYF.

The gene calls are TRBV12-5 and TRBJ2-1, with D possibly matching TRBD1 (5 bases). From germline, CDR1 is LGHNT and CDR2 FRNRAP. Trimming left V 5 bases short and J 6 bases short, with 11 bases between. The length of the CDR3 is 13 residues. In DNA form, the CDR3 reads TGTGCTAGTGGTCTCAACCAGGGCAATGAGCAGTTCTTC. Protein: CASGLNQGNEQFF.

CDR3 DNA sequence: TGTGCCAGCAGTGGAGGGACTAGCGGGATGCCCTACGAGCAGTACTTC. Its protein product is CASSGGTSGMPYEQYF. The chain uses TRBV6-1 and TRBJ2-7, with 13 nucleotides matching TRBD2. Germline V lookup: CDR1 MNHNS, CDR2 SASEGT. V dropped 4 bases and J dropped 2; count of bases not matched to a gene: 5. There are 16 residues in the CDR3.

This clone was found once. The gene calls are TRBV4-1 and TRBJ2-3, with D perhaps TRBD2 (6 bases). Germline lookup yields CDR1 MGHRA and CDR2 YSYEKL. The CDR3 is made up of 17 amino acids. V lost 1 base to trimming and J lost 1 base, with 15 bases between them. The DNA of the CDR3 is TGCGCCAGCAGCCAAGCAGGAGGGCCAGTGCGCACAGATACGCAGTATTTT. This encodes CASSQAGGPVRTDTQYF.

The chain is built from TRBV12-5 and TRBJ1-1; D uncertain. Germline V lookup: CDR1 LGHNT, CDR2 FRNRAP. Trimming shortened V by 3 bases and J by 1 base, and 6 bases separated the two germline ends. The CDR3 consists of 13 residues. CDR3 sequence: CASGFAANTEAFF. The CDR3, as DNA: TGTGCTAGTGGTTTCGCAGCGAACACTGAAGCTTTCTTT.

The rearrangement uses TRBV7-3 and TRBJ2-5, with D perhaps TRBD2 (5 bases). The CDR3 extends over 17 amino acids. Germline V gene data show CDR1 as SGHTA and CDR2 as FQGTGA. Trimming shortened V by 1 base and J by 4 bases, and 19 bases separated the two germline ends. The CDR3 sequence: CASSLIGGGDIPETQYF. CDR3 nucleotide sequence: TGTGCCAGCAGCTTAATTGGCGGAGGAGACATCCCAGAGACCCAGTACTTC.

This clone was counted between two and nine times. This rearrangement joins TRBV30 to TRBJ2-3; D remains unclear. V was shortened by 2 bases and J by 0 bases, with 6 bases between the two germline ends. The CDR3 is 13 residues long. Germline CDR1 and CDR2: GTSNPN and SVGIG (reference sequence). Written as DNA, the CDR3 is TGTGCCTGGAGTCGCGTCAGCACAGATACGCAGTATTTT. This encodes CAWSRVSTDTQYF.

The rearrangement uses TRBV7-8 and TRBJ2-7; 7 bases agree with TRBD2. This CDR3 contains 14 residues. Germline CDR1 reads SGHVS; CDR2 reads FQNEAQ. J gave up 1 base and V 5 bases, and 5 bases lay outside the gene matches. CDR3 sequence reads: CASSTQRGSYEQYF. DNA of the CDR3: TGTGCCAGCAGCACCCAGCGGGGTTCCTACGAGCAGTACTTC. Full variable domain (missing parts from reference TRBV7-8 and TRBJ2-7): GAGVSQSPRYKVAKRGQDVALRCDPISGHVSLFWYQQALGQGPEFLTYFQNEAQLDKSGLPSDRFFAERPEGSVSTLKIQRTQQEDSAVYLCASSTQRGSYEQYFGPGTRLTVT.

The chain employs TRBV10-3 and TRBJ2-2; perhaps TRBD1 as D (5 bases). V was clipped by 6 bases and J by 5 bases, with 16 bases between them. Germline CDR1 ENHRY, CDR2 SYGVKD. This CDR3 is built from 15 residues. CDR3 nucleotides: TGTGCCATCAGCGAGAATGCAGGGTCGACCGGGGAGCTGTTTTTT. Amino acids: CAISENAGSTGELFF.

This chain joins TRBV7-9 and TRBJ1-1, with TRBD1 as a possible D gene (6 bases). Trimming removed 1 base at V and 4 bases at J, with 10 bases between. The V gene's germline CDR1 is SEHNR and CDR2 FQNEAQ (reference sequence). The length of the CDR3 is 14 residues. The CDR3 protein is CASSLGGGLTEAFF. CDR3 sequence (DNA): TGTGCCAGCAGCTTAGGTGGGGGGCTCACTGAAGCTTTCTTT.

CDR3 region: CASHSPISYEQYF. CDR3 bases: TGTGCCAGCCACTCACCAATTTCCTACGAGCAGTACTTC. The chain carries TRBV7-2 and TRBJ2-7; D is unclear. Germline CDR1 and CDR2: SGHTA and FQGNSA. V dropped 8 bases and J dropped 1 base, with 12 bases sitting between them. The CDR3 runs to 13 residues. The full variable domain, rest sourced from reference TRBV7-2 and TRBJ2-7, is GAGVSQSPSNKVTEKGKDVELRCDPISGHTALYWYRQSLGQGLEFLIYFQGNSAPDKSGLPSDRFSAERTGGSVSTLTIQRTQQEDSAVYLCASHSPISYEQYFGPGTRLTVT.

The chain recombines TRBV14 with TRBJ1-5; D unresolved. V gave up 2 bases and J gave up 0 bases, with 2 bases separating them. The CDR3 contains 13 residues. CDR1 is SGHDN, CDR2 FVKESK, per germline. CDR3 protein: CASSQFSNQPQHF. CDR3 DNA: TGTGCCAGCAGCCAATTTAGCAATCAGCCCCAGCATTTT.